This is a list of T cell receptor beta chains from one sample in a study of T-cell memory formation after mild COVID-19. TCRdb redid the calling of the 5' RACE reads with MiXCR, one entry per CDR3 protein. The sample contains tens of thousands of distinct CDR3 sequences, approximately 25% of which appear only once. The specimen sequenced was PBMCs or a T cell subset sorted from them (not recorded which). These receptors came from a young man who had mild COVID-19 (a few samples of this study predate the infection). Cell type and time point are not known. CDR3s include the opening cysteine and the closing phenylalanine or tryptophan. A D gene is named only where the DNA matches it firmly. For some rows the clone size is stated as once, few or many, or as a class when expanded; others skip it.

V gene	D gene	clone size	J gene	CDR3 DNA	CDR3 protein
TRBV6-2/TRBV6-3	.	.	TRBJ2-1	TGTGCCAGCAGTCACGGGAGAAATGAGCAGTTCTTC	CASSHGRNEQFF
TRBV4-1	.	few	TRBJ2-3	TGCGCCAGCAGCCAAGGCGCATTCGGGGCAGATACGCAGTATTTT	CASSQGAFGADTQYF
TRBV7-8	.	.	TRBJ1-1	TGTGCCAGCAGCTCGGGACGGGCGGACCTGGGCACTGAAGCTTTCTTT	CASSSGRADLGTEAFF
TRBV7-2	.	few	TRBJ2-3	TGTGCCAGCAGCTTAGAGGGGGGTGCCACAGATACGCAGTATTTT	CASSLEGGATDTQYF
TRBV6-2/TRBV6-3	TRBD2	.	TRBJ2-2	TGTGCCAGCACCCCGGGACTAGTTGCCGGGGAGCTGTTTTTT	CASTPGLVAGELFF
TRBV4-3	.	.	TRBJ2-7	TGCGCCAGCAGCCCCACGGGTGGGGCCCGGGGGACCTACGAGCAGTACTTC	CASSPTGGARGTYEQYF
TRBV4-3	.	few	TRBJ2-1	TGCGCCAGCAGCCAAGTGTCCGGCAGGCTCTCCTACAATGAGCAGTTCTTC	CASSQVSGRLSYNEQFF
TRBV7-9	.	.	TRBJ2-1	TGTGCCAGCAGCTCGGGGCAGCTTATTGTTCCTGAGCAGTTCTTC	CASSSGQLIVPEQFF
TRBV29-1	.	few	TRBJ2-3	TGCAGCGTTGACGGGGGCGCAGATACGCAGTATTTT	CSVDGGADTQYF
TRBV11-2	.	.	TRBJ2-1	TGTGCCAGCGCCACGGTGAATGGCCCCAATGAGCAGTTCTTC	CASATVNGPNEQFF
TRBV9	TRBD2	.	TRBJ2-3	TGTGCCAGCCGCGTATATGGCGGGGGGGGCACAGATACGCAGTATTTT	CASRVYGGGGTDTQYF
TRBV5-6	TRBD1	once	TRBJ1-4	TGTGCCAGCAGCTTGGCAGGGGGCGATGAAAAACTGTTTTTT	CASSLAGGDEKLFF
TRBV12-3/TRBV12-4	.	.	TRBJ2-4	TGTGCCAGCAGTTCACCCACCCGGGACATTATATCGATAGCCAAAAACATTCAGTACTTC	CASSSPTRDIISIAKNIQYF
TRBV9	.	few	TRBJ2-7	TGTGCCAGCAGCGTAGGGGGGACGCTAACCTACGAGCAGTACTTC	CASSVGGTLTYEQYF
TRBV7-3	TRBD2	.	TRBJ2-1	TGTGCCAGCAGCTTACAGCGGGGGGGCCTAGAGAGTGAGCAGTTCTTC	CASSLQRGGLESEQFF
TRBV29-1	TRBD2	few	TRBJ2-2	TGCAGCGTTGAATCTACGGGGGGGAGGACCGGGGAGCTGTTTTTT	CSVESTGGRTGELFF
TRBV27	.	.	TRBJ1-6	TGTGCCAGCAGCACACTACAGGGTTTCTCCTATAATTCACCCCTCCACTTT	CASSTLQGFSYNSPLHF
TRBV4-3	TRBD2	.	TRBJ2-7	TGCGCCAGCAGCCATACTAGCGGGACGACCTACGAGCAGTACTTC	CASSHTSGTTYEQYF